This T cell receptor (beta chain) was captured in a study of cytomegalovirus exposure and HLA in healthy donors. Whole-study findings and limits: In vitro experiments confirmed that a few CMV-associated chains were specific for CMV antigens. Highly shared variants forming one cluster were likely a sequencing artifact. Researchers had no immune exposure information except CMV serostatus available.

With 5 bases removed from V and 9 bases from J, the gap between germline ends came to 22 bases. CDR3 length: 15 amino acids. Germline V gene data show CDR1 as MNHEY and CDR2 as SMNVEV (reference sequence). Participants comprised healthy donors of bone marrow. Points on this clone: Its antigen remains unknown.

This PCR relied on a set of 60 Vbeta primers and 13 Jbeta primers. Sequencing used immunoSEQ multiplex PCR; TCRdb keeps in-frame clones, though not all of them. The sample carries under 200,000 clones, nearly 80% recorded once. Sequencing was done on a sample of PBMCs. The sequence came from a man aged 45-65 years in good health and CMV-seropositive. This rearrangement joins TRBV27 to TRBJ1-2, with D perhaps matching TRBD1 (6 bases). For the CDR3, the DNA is TGTGCCAGCAGTCCCGTAAGAGACAGGTCGGACAGCTACACCTTC. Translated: CASSPVRDRSDSYTF.